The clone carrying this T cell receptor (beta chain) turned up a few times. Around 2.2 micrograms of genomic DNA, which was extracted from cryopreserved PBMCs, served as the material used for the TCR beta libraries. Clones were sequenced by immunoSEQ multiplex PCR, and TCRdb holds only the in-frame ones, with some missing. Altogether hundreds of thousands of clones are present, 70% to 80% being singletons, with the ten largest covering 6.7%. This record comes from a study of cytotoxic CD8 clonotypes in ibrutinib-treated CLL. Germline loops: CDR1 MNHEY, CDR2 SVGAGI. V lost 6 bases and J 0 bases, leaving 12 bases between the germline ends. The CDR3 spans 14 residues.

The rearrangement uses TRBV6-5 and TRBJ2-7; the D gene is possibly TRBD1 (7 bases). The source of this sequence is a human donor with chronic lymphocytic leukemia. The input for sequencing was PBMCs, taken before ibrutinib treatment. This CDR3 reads CASSLRGVSYEQYF. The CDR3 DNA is TGTGCCAGCAGCCTCAGGGGGGTCTCCTACGAGCAGTACTTC.